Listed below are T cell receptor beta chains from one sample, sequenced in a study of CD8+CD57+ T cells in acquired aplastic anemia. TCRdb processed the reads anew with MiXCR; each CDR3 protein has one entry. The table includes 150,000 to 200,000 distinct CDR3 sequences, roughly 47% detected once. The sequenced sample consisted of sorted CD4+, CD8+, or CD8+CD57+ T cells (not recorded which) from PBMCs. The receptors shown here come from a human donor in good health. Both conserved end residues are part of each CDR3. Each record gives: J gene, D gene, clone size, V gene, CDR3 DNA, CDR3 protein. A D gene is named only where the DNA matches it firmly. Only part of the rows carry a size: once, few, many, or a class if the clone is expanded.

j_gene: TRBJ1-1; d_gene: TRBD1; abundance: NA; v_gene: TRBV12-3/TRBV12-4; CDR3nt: TGTGCCAGCACTTTTGAGACAGGGGCGAGCACTGAAGCTTTCTTT; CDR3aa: CASTFETGASTEAFF
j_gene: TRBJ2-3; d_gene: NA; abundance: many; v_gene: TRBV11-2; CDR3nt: TGTGCCAGCAGCACCACCGTCGGTAGCACAGATACGCAGTATTTT; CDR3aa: CASSTTVGSTDTQYF
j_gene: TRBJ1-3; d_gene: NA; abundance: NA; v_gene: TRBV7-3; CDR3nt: TGTGCCAGCGGCTTAGTAAGCACAGTCGGGGACACCATATATTTT; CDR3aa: CASGLVSTVGDTIYF
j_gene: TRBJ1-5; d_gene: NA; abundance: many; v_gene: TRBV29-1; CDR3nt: TGCAGCGTTTACCTACAGGGAGGAGGCAATCAGCCCCAGCATTTT; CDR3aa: CSVYLQGGGNQPQHF
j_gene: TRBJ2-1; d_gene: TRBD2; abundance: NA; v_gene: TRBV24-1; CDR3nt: TGTGCCACCAGTGACCCCATAGCGGGAGGTGTTTATGAGCAGTTCTTC; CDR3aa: CATSDPIAGGVYEQFF
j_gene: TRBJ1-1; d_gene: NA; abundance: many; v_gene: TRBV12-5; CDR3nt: TGTGCTAGTGGTCGATCTACGGTGGGGGAAGCTTTCTTT; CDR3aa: CASGRSTVGEAFF
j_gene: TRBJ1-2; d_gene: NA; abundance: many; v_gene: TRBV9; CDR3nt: TGTGCCAGCAGCCCGAGTGGGGGGGATGGCTACACCTTC; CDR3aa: CASSPSGGDGYTF
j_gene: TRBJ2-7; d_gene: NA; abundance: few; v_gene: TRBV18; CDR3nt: TGTGCCAGCTCACCTGGGACTCCATTTCGGGAGCAGTACTTC; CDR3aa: CASSPGTPFREQYF
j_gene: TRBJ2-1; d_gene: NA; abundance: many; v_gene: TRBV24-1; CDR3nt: TGTGCCACCAGTGATTCAGCGCGCTCCTACAATGAGCAGTTCTTC; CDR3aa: CATSDSARSYNEQFF
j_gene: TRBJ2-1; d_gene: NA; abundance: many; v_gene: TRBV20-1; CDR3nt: TGCAGTGCTCCCCTGCGCCTAGGGGGAAAGTACAATGAGCAGTTCTTC; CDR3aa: CSAPLRLGGKYNEQFF
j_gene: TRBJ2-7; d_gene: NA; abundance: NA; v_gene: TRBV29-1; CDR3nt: TGCAGCGTTGAGGGGGCGGTCAACGAGCAGTACTTC; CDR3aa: CSVEGAVNEQYF
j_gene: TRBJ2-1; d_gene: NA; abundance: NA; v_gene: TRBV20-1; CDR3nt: TGCGGTGCCGCCAGGGATCGTGAGCAGTTCTTC; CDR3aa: CGAARDREQFF
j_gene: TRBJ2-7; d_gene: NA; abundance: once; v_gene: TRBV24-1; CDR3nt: TGTGCCACCAGTGATCTCCACGAGCAGTACTTC; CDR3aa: CATSDLHEQYF
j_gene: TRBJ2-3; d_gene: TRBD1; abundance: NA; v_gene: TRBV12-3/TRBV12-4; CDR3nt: TGTGCCAGCAGTTCCCCGACAGGGGGCCGCCCAGATACGCAGTATTTT; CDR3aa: CASSSPTGGRPDTQYF
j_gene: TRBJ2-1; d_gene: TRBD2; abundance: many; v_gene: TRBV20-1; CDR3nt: TGCAGTGTCTCTTCTAGCGGGCGTTCTAATTACAATGAGCAGTTCTTC; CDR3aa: CSVSSSGRSNYNEQFF
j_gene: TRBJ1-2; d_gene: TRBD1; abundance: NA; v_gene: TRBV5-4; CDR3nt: TGTGCCAGCAGGGGGACCAGGGGGGGTATCGGCTACACCTTC; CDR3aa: CASRGTRGGIGYTF
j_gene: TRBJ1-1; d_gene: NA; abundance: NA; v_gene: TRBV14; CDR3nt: TGTGCCAGCAGTACCCCGGGGGCCACTGAAGCTTTCTTT; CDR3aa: CASSTPGATEAFF
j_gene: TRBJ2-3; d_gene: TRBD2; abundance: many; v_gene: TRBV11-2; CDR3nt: TGTGCCAGCAGCGAAAGTAGCGGGGGGAGCCCAGATACGCAGTATTTT; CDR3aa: CASSESSGGSPDTQYF
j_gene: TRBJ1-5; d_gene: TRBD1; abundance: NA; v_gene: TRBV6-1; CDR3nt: TGTGCCAGCAAAATCACCGGACAGGGAAATCAGCCCCAGCATTTT; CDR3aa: CASKITGQGNQPQHF
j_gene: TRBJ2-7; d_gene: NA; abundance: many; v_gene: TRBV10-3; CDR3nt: TGTGCCACTGGCGAACACTCGGGAGCTAGCTCCTACGAGCAGTACTTC; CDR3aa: CATGEHSGASSYEQYF